This TCR beta chain was retrieved from a study of T cells after yellow fever vaccination. TCRdb itself ran the 5' RACE reads through MiXCR, one entry per CDR3 protein. The repertoire has about 240,000 distinct CDR3 sequences, 6% to 7.5% of them found once; the top ten carry approximately 0.84%. Germline V gene lookup returns CDR1 SQVTM and CDR2 ANQGSEA. Deletions cut 4 bases from V and 7 bases from J, with 17 bases between. The CDR3 extends over 13 amino acids. This clonotype was observed a few times. Material: CD4+ T cells sorted from PBMCs, obtained 15 days after the yellow fever booster vaccination. The TCR originated in a man younger than 40 who received the YFV17D yellow fever vaccine. The chain has TRBV29-1 and TRBJ2-7, with unresolved D. DNA for the CDR3: TGCAGCGTTGCTGACGGGTCCGCTGGAGAGCAGTACTTC. Its protein is CSVADGSAGEQYF.